This T cell receptor (beta chain) came from a study of PD-1 blockade in classical Hodgkin lymphoma. Study conclusions and caveats: The study found that TCR diversity rose significantly by C4D1 in CD4+ but not CD8+ cells. As was reported, newly diagnosed patients showed lower baseline TCR diversity than healthy donors did.

Germline loops: CDR1 MDHEN, CDR2 SYDVKM. This CDR3 is built from 14 residues. Trimming pared 11 bases from V and 3 bases from J, leaving 17 bases between. The assay was immunoSEQ multiplex PCR, and TCRdb's table has in-frame clones only and misses some. The sample holds about 7,000 clones, over 70% seen once. Indicated time point: cycle 4 day 1 (C4D1), after less than 7 weeks of nivolumab. Every patient had relapsed following autologous stem cell transplantation, and cohorts differed in brentuximab vedotin exposure. This clone is hyperexpanded within its sample. What it binds is unknown. The sample consisted of peripheral blood mononuclear cells (PBMCs), taken before the fourth cycle of nivolumab. The receptor was isolated from a human donor with classical Hodgkin lymphoma. The gene calls are TRBV28 and TRBJ1-5; D perhaps matches TRBD1 (6 bases). The CDR3 sequence is CAHNGGTNNQPQHF. The CDR3 DNA sequence: TGTGCCCATAATGGGGGCACTAACAATCAGCCCCAGCATTTT.